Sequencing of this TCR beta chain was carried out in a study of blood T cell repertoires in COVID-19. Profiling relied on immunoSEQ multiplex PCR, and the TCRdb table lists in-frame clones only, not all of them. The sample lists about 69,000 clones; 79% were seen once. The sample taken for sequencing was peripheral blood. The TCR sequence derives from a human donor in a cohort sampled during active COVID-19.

CDR3 loop: CASSRAGGVTGELFF. The DNA for the CDR3 is TGTGCCAGCAGCCGCGCCGGGGGGGTCACCGGGGAGCTGTTTTTT. The chain couples TRBV7-2 to TRBJ2-2, with TRBD2 identical over 8 bases. Germline V lookup: CDR1 SGHTA, CDR2 FQGNSA. The ends lost 5 bases at V and 4 bases at J; junction bases unmatched: 6. The CDR3 sequence is 15 residues long.